What follows is one T cell receptor beta chain and its context. At one of its ends the junction is not consistent with the germline gene, which may arise from a read error. TCRdb re-called the 5' RACE reads with MiXCR, one entry per CDR3 protein. The repertoire holds about 32,000 distinct CDR3 sequences, with about 10% as singletons. This entry comes from a study of spatial heterogeneity in lung cancer. Noted time point: blood at routine non-recurrence follow-up after resection. Sequencing covered unsorted whole RNA taken from tumor, nontumor lung or frozen PBMC. Germline CDR1 and CDR2: LNHNV and YYDKDF (reference sequence). This CDR3 is 16 amino acids long.

The rearrangement joins TRBV15 to TRBJ2-1, with D perhaps matching TRBD2 (5 bases). This TCR was recovered from a female donor with early-stage non-small cell lung cancer. Sequences were derived from PBMCs, sampled at follow-up. The CDR3, as DNA: TGTGCCACCGGCAGAGCGGTCCGGAACTCCTACAATGAGCAGTTCTTC. Amino acids: CATGRAVRNSYNEQFF. Together with reference TRBV15 and TRBJ2-1, the CDR3 gives the full variable domain: DAMVIQNPRYQVTQFGKPVTLSCSQTLNHNVMYWYQQKSSQAPKLLFHYYDKDFNNEADTPDNFQSRRPNTSFCFLDIRSPGLGDTAMYLCATGRAVRNSYNEQFFGPGTRLTVL.